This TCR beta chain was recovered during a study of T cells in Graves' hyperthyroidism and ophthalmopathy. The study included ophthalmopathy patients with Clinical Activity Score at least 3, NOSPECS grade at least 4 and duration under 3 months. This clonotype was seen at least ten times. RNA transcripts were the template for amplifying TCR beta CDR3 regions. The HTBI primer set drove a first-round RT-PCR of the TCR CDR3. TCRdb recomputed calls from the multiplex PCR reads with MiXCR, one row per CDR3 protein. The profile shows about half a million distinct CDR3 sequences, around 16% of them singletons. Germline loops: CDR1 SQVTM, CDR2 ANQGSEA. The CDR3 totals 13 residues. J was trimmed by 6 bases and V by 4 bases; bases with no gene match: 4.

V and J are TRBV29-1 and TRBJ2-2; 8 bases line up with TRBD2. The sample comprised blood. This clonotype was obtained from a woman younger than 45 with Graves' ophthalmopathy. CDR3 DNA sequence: TGCAGCGTTGCCGCGGGGGGCTCCGGGGAGCTGTTTTTT. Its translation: CSVAAGGSGELFF.